This entry concerns a single T cell receptor (beta chain). This entry comes from a study of graft-versus-host responses after intestinal transplantation. Germline V CDR1 and CDR2: MDHEN, SYDVKM. J lost 5 bases, V lost 11 bases, and 10 bases had no gene match. This CDR3 is built from 15 residues. Sequenced by immunoSEQ multiplex PCR; TCRdb stores in-frame clones only, minus some. The profile shows fewer than 75,000 clones, roughly 90% of them singletons. The clonotype comes from a human patient who received an intestinal transplant, so some T cells may come from the graft donor. This chain joins TRBV28 and TRBJ2-2; 11 nucleotides line up with TRBD1. Sequenced material: PBMCs, taken 26 days after transplant. The CDR3 loop is CAGSQDRGHTGELFF. The CDR3, as DNA: TGTGCCGGGAGCCAGGACAGGGGGCATACCGGGGAGCTGTTTTTT.